This TCR beta chain is from a study of cytomegalovirus exposure and HLA in healthy donors. Study-wide context: Researchers found that roughly 81% of 300 to 450 genotyped donors fell within the Caucasian-associated ancestry cluster. Study conclusions and caveats: Serostatus for CMV was the only available immune exposure information. Overall, around 150 TCR beta chains were annotated as cytomegalovirus-associated.

Trimming left V 0 bases short and J 2 bases short, with 7 bases between. The CDR3 covers 14 residues. Points on this clone: No antigen is known for it.

Primers for the PCR totalled 60 Vbeta and 13 Jbeta. In the original analysis: Later work found roughly 80 million unique TCR beta chains, with roughly 11 million shared. Sequenced by immunoSEQ multiplex PCR; TCRdb stores in-frame clones only, minus some. V and J calls and clone size are copied from that table; D and trimming were computed from the DNA. The data hold 150,000 to 200,000 clones, with roughly 88% observed a single time. The specimen was PBMCs. This receptor was taken from a man aged 50-60 years in good health and CMV-seropositive. This chain links TRBV23-1 with TRBJ1-2, with D unresolved. TRBV23-1 is assigned to the ORF class and has an uncertain function. The CDR3 DNA reads as TGCGCCAGCAGTCAATCGAGGCAGAACTATGGCTACACCTTC. Protein: CASSQSRQNYGYTF.